The rows below give T cell receptor beta chains drawn from one sample of a study of blood T cell repertoires in COVID-19. Assay: immunoSEQ multiplex PCR; the TCRdb copy retains only in-frame clones and omits some. The data hold roughly 53,000 clones, with 90% observed a single time. Sequencing was done on a sample of peripheral blood. These receptors originate from a human donor in a cohort sampled during active COVID-19. CDR3s leave out the opening cysteine and the closing phenylalanine or tryptophan. The order of the fields is CDR3 protein, J gene, D gene, CDR3 length, V gene. A D gene is named only where the DNA matches it firmly.

CDR3: ASSLRQGHSGNTIY
J: TRBJ1-3
D: NA
length: 14
V: TRBV7-2

CDR3: ASSPSGGLLYNEQF
J: TRBJ2-1
D: NA
length: 14
V: TRBV7-9

CDR3: SVEAGTGNTIY
J: TRBJ1-3
D: NA
length: 11
V: TRBV29-1

CDR3: ASSFGGRGYSNQPQH
J: TRBJ1-5
D: NA
length: 15
V: TRBV7-2

CDR3: ASSVDRDEAEAF
J: TRBJ1-1
D: TRBD1
length: 12
V: TRBV19

CDR3: ASSFLNTIY
J: TRBJ1-3
D: NA
length: 9
V: TRBV7-9

CDR3: AISAAQGLPYNEQF
J: TRBJ2-1
D: TRBD1
length: 14
V: TRBV10-3

CDR3: ASSLMAGGTDTQY
J: TRBJ2-3
D: TRBD2
length: 13
V: TRBV5-4

CDR3: ASSDGTAKETQY
J: TRBJ2-5
D: TRBD1
length: 12
V: TRBV9

CDR3: ASSPPGGYTEAF
J: TRBJ1-1
D: NA
length: 12
V: TRBV9

CDR3: ASSEDSSSTDTQY
J: TRBJ2-3
D: NA
length: 13
V: TRBV4-2

CDR3: ASSQGVGYT
J: TRBJ1-2
D: NA
length: 9
V: TRBV12-3/TRBV12-4

CDR3: SLGGSTEAF
J: TRBJ1-1
D: TRBD1
length: 9
V: TRBV20-1

CDR3: ASSFKGWREGLDTQY
J: TRBJ2-3
D: TRBD2
length: 15
V: TRBV27

CDR3: ATSSLYREVGTEAF
J: TRBJ1-1
D: NA
length: 14
V: TRBV15

CDR3: SVAGLDNWMSSYNEQF
J: TRBJ2-1
D: TRBD2
length: 16
V: TRBV29-1

CDR3: ASSLTDRGNQPQH
J: TRBJ1-5
D: TRBD1
length: 13
V: TRBV5-8

CDR3: ASSLRGIENNSPLH
J: TRBJ1-6
D: NA
length: 14
V: TRBV7-9

CDR3: ASSQELLAGGPGNTDTQY
J: TRBJ2-3
D: TRBD2
length: 18
V: TRBV3-1/TRBV3-2

CDR3: ASSPSGNSYEQY
J: TRBJ2-7
D: NA
length: 12
V: TRBV18

CDR3: ASRTGTGTTQPQH
J: TRBJ1-5
D: TRBD1
length: 13
V: TRBV28

CDR3: ASHRGNTIY
J: TRBJ1-3
D: NA
length: 9
V: TRBV6-5

CDR3: ASSPSGRAPGELF
J: TRBJ2-2
D: TRBD2
length: 13
V: TRBV7-3

CDR3: ASSEGSRAQH
J: TRBJ1-5
D: NA
length: 10
V: TRBV2

CDR3: ASSQDRFPNSPLH
J: TRBJ1-6
D: NA
length: 13
V: TRBV4-3

CDR3: ASSQEVGTEAF
J: TRBJ1-1
D: NA
length: 11
V: TRBV3-1/TRBV3-2

CDR3: ASSTLGQGPRNEQF
J: TRBJ2-1
D: TRBD1
length: 14
V: TRBV5-1

CDR3: ASSLGDSGLTQETQY
J: TRBJ2-5
D: TRBD2
length: 15
V: TRBV13

CDR3: ASSPGSGRDTGELF
J: TRBJ2-2
D: TRBD2
length: 14
V: TRBV4-2

CDR3: SVEGRGTSGYEQY
J: TRBJ2-7
D: TRBD2
length: 13
V: TRBV29-1

CDR3: ASSYPGNTEAF
J: TRBJ1-1
D: NA
length: 11
V: TRBV5-4

CDR3: ASSFRAGGPTDTQY
J: TRBJ2-3
D: TRBD2
length: 14
V: TRBV11-2

CDR3: ASSYSKGGGNYGYT
J: TRBJ1-2
D: NA
length: 14
V: TRBV6-6

CDR3: ASSLVSGEEGYT
J: TRBJ1-2
D: NA
length: 12
V: TRBV5-1

CDR3: ASSPGLAGVQQDTQY
J: TRBJ2-3
D: TRBD2
length: 15
V: TRBV4-3

CDR3: ATTSDSFNEKLF
J: TRBJ1-4
D: NA
length: 12
V: TRBV24-1

CDR3: ASSPGTSHLLLGNIQY
J: TRBJ2-4
D: TRBD2
length: 16
V: TRBV2

CDR3: ASSEVFETYNEQF
J: TRBJ2-1
D: NA
length: 13
V: TRBV2

CDR3: ASSITGLSYEQY
J: TRBJ2-7
D: NA
length: 12
V: TRBV28

CDR3: ATRRSDGEKLF
J: TRBJ1-4
D: NA
length: 11
V: TRBV6-5

CDR3: ASSPTDLAGGSTGKAF
J: TRBJ1-1
D: NA
length: 16
V: TRBV18

CDR3: ASSPGQDHNQPQH
J: TRBJ1-5
D: TRBD1
length: 13
V: TRBV6-2/TRBV6-3

CDR3: AWSVGQGVTEAF
J: TRBJ1-1
D: TRBD1
length: 12
V: TRBV30

CDR3: ASSPFGVGRFDGYT
J: TRBJ1-2
D: NA
length: 14
V: TRBV27

CDR3: ASSESQGIIHEQY
J: TRBJ2-7
D: NA
length: 13
V: TRBV28

CDR3: ASSPEGSTNEKLF
J: TRBJ1-4
D: NA
length: 13
V: TRBV5-1

CDR3: ASSPQDSSMNTEAF
J: TRBJ1-1
D: NA
length: 14
V: TRBV18

CDR3: ASSRGTESYEQY
J: TRBJ2-7
D: TRBD1
length: 12
V: TRBV6-5

CDR3: ASSMGHENTEAF
J: TRBJ1-1
D: NA
length: 12
V: TRBV19

CDR3: ACWDREETQY
J: TRBJ2-5
D: TRBD1
length: 10
V: TRBV28

CDR3: AISVGTGYTEAF
J: TRBJ1-1
D: TRBD1
length: 12
V: TRBV10-3

CDR3: ASSLYREGRKTQY
J: TRBJ2-5
D: TRBD2
length: 13
V: TRBV28